This TCR beta chain was retrieved from a study of T cell repertoires in cytomegalovirus infection. The CDR3 totals 14 residues. V lost 4 bases and J 0 bases, leaving 8 bases between the germline ends. Germline V gives CDR1 SGHNT, CDR2 YYREEE (reference sequence). A single record per CDR3 protein comes from TCRdb applying MiXCR to the reads. The data contain a few hundred thousand distinct CDR3 sequences, around 15% of them singletons. The specimen was PBMCs. The receptor was derived from a human donor in good health (CMV status not recorded). Some clones in this sample may be carry-over from other donors' samples. The chain carries TRBV5-4 and TRBJ1-5, with D uncertain. Here the CDR3 reads CASSNQYSNQPQHF. DNA for the CDR3: TGTGCCAGCAGCAATCAGTATAGCAATCAGCCCCAGCATTTT.